The rows below give T cell receptor beta chains drawn from one sample of a study of T-cell reconstitution after alpha-beta-depleted transplantation in children. TCRdb re-called the PCR reads through MiXCR, storing one row per CDR3 protein. The sample shows around 450,000 distinct CDR3 sequences, roughly 17% of them seen only once. The input for sequencing was PBMCs, mostly from graft donor cells, taken 360 days after TCRalphabeta/CD19-depleted stem cell transplant. The source is a boy under two years old who had a stem cell transplant for Wiskott-Aldrich syndrome, so the T cells may come from the graft donor. Each CDR3 is given with its conserved first and last residue.

cdr3_aa: CASSHPWAGSEAFF
v_call: TRBV4-3

cdr3_aa: CASSFGTGGAKTQYF
v_call: TRBV5-1

cdr3_aa: CASSLWDPRAQYF
v_call: TRBV28

cdr3_aa: CASSFGIGTEAFF
v_call: TRBV7-7

cdr3_aa: CASSVGTPNTGELFF
v_call: TRBV9

cdr3_aa: CASTSGDRGTDTQYF
v_call: TRBV28

cdr3_aa: CASSYPQERTYEQYF
v_call: TRBV6-5

cdr3_aa: CASRGPGDEQFF
v_call: TRBV2

cdr3_aa: CASSLSGGQGSYEQYF
v_call: TRBV12-3/TRBV12-4

cdr3_aa: CSARVEDRGRFGYTF
v_call: TRBV20-1

cdr3_aa: CASSSGLAGGPQETQYF
v_call: TRBV19

cdr3_aa: CASSLRANRASWSGELFF
v_call: TRBV5-6

cdr3_aa: CASSPGGKSNQPQHF
v_call: TRBV7-9

cdr3_aa: CASSMIIYRVYEQFF
v_call: TRBV7-2

cdr3_aa: CASSLWGANEKLFF
v_call: TRBV12-3/TRBV12-4

cdr3_aa: CASRTSAYNEQFF
v_call: TRBV18

cdr3_aa: CASSRDRDNSYEQYF
v_call: TRBV7-2

cdr3_aa: CASSHLTAVTYEQYF
v_call: TRBV7-9

cdr3_aa: CSARVFSTDTQYF
v_call: TRBV29-1

cdr3_aa: CASSLTGAGGYGEQFF
v_call: TRBV7-9

cdr3_aa: CSAPGTGPKNEQYF
v_call: TRBV20-1

cdr3_aa: CASARGEETQYF
v_call: TRBV13

cdr3_aa: CASSGLAEENIQYF
v_call: TRBV7-9

cdr3_aa: CAISRQGVRETQYF
v_call: TRBV10-3

cdr3_aa: CASSQPTGTRGGEQYF
v_call: TRBV4-1

cdr3_aa: CSADLSSYNEQFF
v_call: TRBV20-1

cdr3_aa: CASSQDGLAANRLQETQYF
v_call: TRBV4-1

cdr3_aa: CASSLGDSAEQYF
v_call: TRBV12-3/TRBV12-4

cdr3_aa: CASSWDPNSPLHF
v_call: TRBV5-1

cdr3_aa: CASSFQRGGGELFF
v_call: TRBV7-2

cdr3_aa: CASSYNRNTEAFF
v_call: TRBV6-6

cdr3_aa: CSALGGGNADTQYF
v_call: TRBV20-1

cdr3_aa: CSVTALGYNEQFF
v_call: TRBV29-1

cdr3_aa: CASSKRRDGIQYF
v_call: TRBV6-1

cdr3_aa: CASSILAGATDTQYF
v_call: TRBV12-3/TRBV12-4

cdr3_aa: CASSLAPQGASGELFF
v_call: TRBV5-1

cdr3_aa: CASSYDWDLNTEAFF
v_call: TRBV6-5

cdr3_aa: CASSRAEQFF
v_call: TRBV7-9

cdr3_aa: CASSQVWGTHNEQFF
v_call: TRBV3-1

cdr3_aa: CASSLQPGTGLSGYTF
v_call: TRBV5-1

cdr3_aa: CASSESGFGEKLFF
v_call: TRBV25-1

cdr3_aa: CASSLSGGGDYNEQFF
v_call: TRBV7-9

cdr3_aa: CSARTRIGGRKGGTQYF
v_call: TRBV20-1

cdr3_aa: CAWSVGVTGELFF
v_call: TRBV30

cdr3_aa: CASSLGQGRNTEAFF
v_call: TRBV5-1

cdr3_aa: CASSPKLQAFYEQYF
v_call: TRBV25-1

cdr3_aa: CSATPAALGAEQFF
v_call: TRBV20-1

cdr3_aa: CASSLGGLASYEQFF
v_call: TRBV5-1

cdr3_aa: CASSLGRGPGTDTQYF
v_call: TRBV5-1

cdr3_aa: CASSLATGFDQPQHF
v_call: TRBV7-6

cdr3_aa: CASSYGTGANTGELFF
v_call: TRBV6-2/TRBV6-3

cdr3_aa: CASSKDRRNSPLHF
v_call: TRBV11-2

cdr3_aa: CASSQGTRRSTDTQYF
v_call: TRBV14

cdr3_aa: CSASEPGQGSQLSVYNEQFF
v_call: TRBV20-1